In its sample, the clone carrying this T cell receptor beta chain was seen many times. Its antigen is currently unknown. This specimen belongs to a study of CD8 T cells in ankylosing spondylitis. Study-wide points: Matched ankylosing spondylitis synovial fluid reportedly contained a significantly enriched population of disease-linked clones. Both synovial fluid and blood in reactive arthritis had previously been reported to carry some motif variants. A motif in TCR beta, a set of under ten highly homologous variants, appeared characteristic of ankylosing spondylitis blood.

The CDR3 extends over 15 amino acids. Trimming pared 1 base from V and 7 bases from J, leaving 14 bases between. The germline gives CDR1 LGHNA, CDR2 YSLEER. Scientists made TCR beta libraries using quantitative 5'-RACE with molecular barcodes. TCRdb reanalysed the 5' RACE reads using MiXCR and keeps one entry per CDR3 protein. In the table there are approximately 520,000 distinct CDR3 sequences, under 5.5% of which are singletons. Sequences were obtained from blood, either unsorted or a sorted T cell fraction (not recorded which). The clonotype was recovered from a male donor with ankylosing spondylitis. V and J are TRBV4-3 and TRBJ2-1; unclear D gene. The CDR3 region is CASSQVIGRRNEQFF. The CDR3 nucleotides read TGCGCCAGCAGCCAAGTCATCGGAAGAAGAAATGAGCAGTTCTTC.